Relative to its sample, the clone carrying this T cell receptor beta chain is medium-sized. Its target is not known. The sample is drawn from a study of somatic mutations in cytotoxic T cells in rheumatoid arthritis. The germline CDR1 and CDR2 sequences are SNHLY and FYNNEI. V dropped 6 bases and J dropped 5; count of bases not matched to a gene: 7. The CDR3 totals 14 residues. Per the original methods: The authors compared patient CD8+ clones larger than 1% against published virus-specific TCRB sequences. Only a few of these clones matched. Using immunoSEQ multiplex PCR, the repertoire was profiled, and TCRdb retains in-frame clones only, with some absent. D and trimming come from the DNA, and the V and J calls and clone size come from that table. This sample has roughly 2,000 clones; around 70% occur once, and the top ten carry 58%. Regarding the study as a whole: Reported slight underrepresentation of TRBV07 in rheumatoid arthritis patients was not subjected to multiple-comparison adjustment. CD8+ T-cell clonality did not differ significantly between rheumatoid arthritis patients and age-matched healthy controls.

Positive selection with magnetic beads achieved the isolation of CD4+ and CD8+ cells, followed by a flow cytometry check of purity. V and J are TRBV2 and TRBJ2-7, with TRBD2 matching 10 bases. The sequencing here drew on CD8+ T cells sorted from blood, taken at a follow-up visit. The TCR was taken from a man between 70 and 80 years old with rheumatoid arthritis. The CDR3: CASRTGTSDHEQYF. In DNA form, the CDR3 reads TGTGCCAGCAGGACCGGGACTAGCGACCACGAGCAGTACTTC.